Presented here are 8 T cell receptor beta chains from one specimen sequenced in a study of cytomegalovirus exposure and HLA in healthy donors. The study ran its PCR with 60 Vbeta and 13 Jbeta primers. The data were produced by immunoSEQ multiplex PCR, yet TCRdb's version contains in-frame clones alone and is incomplete. The data show about 170,000 clones, around 80% seen once. The sequenced sample consisted of PBMCs. These receptors were collected from a young woman in good health and CMV-seropositive.

V gene TRBV29-1 combines with J gene TRBJ2-5; D might be TRBD2 (7 bases). Germline CDR1 SQVTM, CDR2 ANQGSEA. V was cut by 6 bases and J by 0 bases, with 14 bases left in between. The CDR3 length is 14 residues. The CDR3 is CSVAGGRNQETQYF. In DNA, the CDR3 is TGCAGCGTCGCCGGGGGGCGGAACCAAGAGACCCAGTACTTC.

This chain connects TRBV5-5 to TRBJ2-7; D perhaps matches TRBD2 (6 bases). The germline gives CDR1 SGHKS, CDR2 YYEKEE (reference sequence). The CDR3 is 15 amino acids. Trimming took off 2 bases at V and 5 bases at J, with 17 bases between the two ends. The CDR3 DNA is TGTGCCAGCAGCTTCCTAGCGAGCCCGTCCGACGAGCAGTACTTC. Encoded protein: CASSFLASPSDEQYF.

This sequence joins TRBV2 and TRBJ1-3, with D possibly TRBD1 on 5 matching bases. The CDR3 length is 13 residues. V was shortened by 8 bases and J by 7 bases, with 15 bases between the two germline ends. Germline CDR1 and CDR2: SNHLY and FYNNEI. The CDR3 sequence is CASVRDSGNTIYF. The CDR3 DNA is TGTGCCAGCGTGCGGGACTCCGGGAACACCATATATTTT.

The sample holds one count of this clone. The J gene is TRBJ2-1, the V gene TRBV5-4, with 9 bases matching TRBD2. With 4 bases clipped from V and 5 bases from J, the junction kept 10 bases outside the gene matches. CDR1 SGHNT and CDR2 YYREEE come from the germline V gene (reference sequence). The CDR3 loop spans 16 amino acids. CDR3 bases: TGTGCCAGCAGCCCCGGGGTAGCGGGAGAGAACAATGAGCAGTTCTTC. This codes for CASSPGVAGENNEQFF.

The chain employs TRBV2 and TRBJ1-1; D is undetermined. Trimming stripped 8 bases from V and 0 bases from J, with 7 bases between. CDR1 and CDR2 from the germline V gene are SNHLY and FYNNEI. The CDR3 is 12 amino acids. CDR3: CASGRVNTEAFF. The CDR3 nucleotides are TGTGCCAGCGGGCGGGTGAACACTGAAGCTTTCTTT.

The J gene is TRBJ2-7, the V gene TRBV30; D is perhaps TRBD2 (5 bases). The CDR3 runs 13 residues. Trimming removed 4 bases from V and 7 bases from J, with 17 bases in between. Germline CDR1 and CDR2: GTSNPN and SVGIG (reference sequence). The CDR3 region has the DNA TGTGCCTGGACCGACTCCCGGGATAGGGAGCAGTACTTC. This codes for CAWTDSRDREQYF.

The gene calls are TRBV7-9 and TRBJ2-3, with no clear D. The CDR3 totals 15 residues. In germline, CDR1 is SEHNR, CDR2 FQNEAQ (reference sequence). The V end was cut by 1 base, the J end by 2 bases, with 10 bases between. In DNA, the CDR3 is TGTGCCAGCAGCTTAGTCGGCGGATACACAGATACGCAGTATTTT. Translated: CASSLVGGYTDTQYF. The complete variable domain, with remaining parts taken from reference TRBV7-9 and TRBJ2-3, reads DTGVSQNPRHKITKRGQNVTFRCDPISEHNRLYWYRQTLGQGPEFLTYFQNEAQLEKSRLLSDRFSAERPKGSFSTLEIQRTEQGDSAMYLCASSLVGGYTDTQYFGPGTRLTVL.

The genes are TRBV2 and TRBJ2-3; TRBD2 matches 14 bases. The germline CDR1 and CDR2 sequences are SNHLY and FYNNEI. V trimming: 3 bases; J trimming: 3 bases; junction bases outside the gene matches: 2. CDR3 length: 16 amino acids. CDR3 residues: CASSDGTSGSTDTQYF. The CDR3 bases are TGTGCCAGCAGTGATGGGACTAGCGGGAGTACAGATACGCAGTATTTT.